The rows below give T cell receptor beta chains drawn from one sample of a study of T cell responses to AZD1222 COVID-19 vaccine. Profiling relied on immunoSEQ multiplex PCR, and the TCRdb table lists in-frame clones only, not all of them. Here the sample spans about 170,000 clones, approximately 90% being singletons. The starting material was peripheral blood, obtained 28 days after the second AZD1222 dose. These receptors all come from an adult who received the AZD1222 COVID-19 vaccine. The CDR3 runs from the conserved cysteine through the conserved F or W. The D gene is left open where the match is weak. Size values are once, few and many counts, or a class for expanded clones, and some rows have none.

j_gene,abundance,v_gene,d_gene,CDR3nt,CDR3aa
TRBJ1-1,once,TRBV5-1,.,TGCGCCAGCAGCTTTGGGCAGGGGACGATGAACACTGAAGCTTTCTTT,CASSFGQGTMNTEAFF
TRBJ2-1,.,TRBV9,.,TGTGCCAGCAGCGTAGAAGGAGCTTCATACAATGAGCAGTTCTTC,CASSVEGASYNEQFF
TRBJ1-2,.,TRBV7-2,TRBD1,TGTGCCAGCAGCCCCGACAGGGATTATGGCTACACCTTC,CASSPDRDYGYTF
TRBJ1-5,.,TRBV7-9,.,TGTGCCAGCAGCTCATTAAATAGCAATCAGCCCCAGCATTTT,CASSSLNSNQPQHF
TRBJ2-1,.,TRBV11-2,.,TGTGCCAGCAGCCCTTATGGGACGGCTCCTTACAATGAGCAGTTCTTC,CASSPYGTAPYNEQFF
TRBJ2-7,.,TRBV12-3/TRBV12-4,TRBD2,TGTGCCAGCAGGTTAGCGGGGGGGCTCGAGCAGTACTTC,CASRLAGGLEQYF
TRBJ2-5,.,TRBV4-1,TRBD2,TGCGCCAGCAGCCTCGCGGGGGGGGAAGAGACCCAGTACTTC,CASSLAGGEETQYF
TRBJ2-2,.,TRBV7-9,.,TGTGCCAGCAGCCCGAGGCTCCCAGCGAACACCGGGGAGCTGTTTTTT,CASSPRLPANTGELFF
TRBJ1-2,.,TRBV14,.,TGTGCCAGCAGCCAACGTAATATTCGGGAAGGCTACACCTTC,CASSQRNIREGYTF
TRBJ1-1,.,TRBV5-1,.,TGCGCCAGCAGCTTGTCAGGAATGAACACTGAAGCTTTCTTT,CASSLSGMNTEAFF
TRBJ1-2,.,TRBV18,TRBD1,TGTGCCAGCTCACCAACCCAGGGGGCGAGCTATGGCTACACCTTC,CASSPTQGASYGYTF
TRBJ2-1,.,TRBV5-6,.,TGTGCCAGCAGCTTGGAGGGGACACATTGGGGCAATGAGCAGTTCTTC,CASSLEGTHWGNEQFF
TRBJ1-2,.,TRBV19,.,TGTGCCAGTAGTATAGATCTAGCGGTGCCAGCTAACTATGGCTACACCTTC,CASSIDLAVPANYGYTF
TRBJ2-3,.,TRBV1,.,TGCACCAGCAGCCAAGGCAGTCTTTATCTCACAGATACGCAGTATTTT,CTSSQGSLYLTDTQYF
TRBJ1-1,.,TRBV27,.,TGTGCCAGCAGCTCCCTCGGGCGCGAAGTCACTGAAGCTTTCTTT,CASSSLGREVTEAFF
TRBJ1-2,.,TRBV4-1,.,TGCGCCAGCAGCCAAGGGTGGGCGGGGAGTAACTATGGCTACACCTTC,CASSQGWAGSNYGYTF
TRBJ2-1,.,TRBV11-2,TRBD1,TGTGCCAGCAGCTTCGGACAGGGGAGTTACAATGAGCAGTTCTTC,CASSFGQGSYNEQFF
TRBJ2-7,.,TRBV19,.,TGTGCCAGTAGTCCTCGCATCACCTACGAGCAGTACTTC,CASSPRITYEQYF
TRBJ2-1,.,TRBV7-9,TRBD2,TGTGCCAGCAGCTTAGGGCAAACCGGGGGGGCCCACAATGAGCAGTTCTTC,CASSLGQTGGAHNEQFF
TRBJ1-6,.,TRBV29-1,.,TGCAGCGCTGCTTGGGGTAAGGATTCACCCCTCCACTTT,CSAAWGKDSPLHF
TRBJ1-6,.,TRBV4-1,.,TGCGCCAGCAGCCAAGAGTCGTTTGCAGCCTATAATTCACCCCTCCACTTT,CASSQESFAAYNSPLHF
TRBJ1-1,.,TRBV5-1,.,TGCGCCAGCAGCTTGGGGGTCGGGTACACTGAAGCTTTCTTT,CASSLGVGYTEAFF
TRBJ2-6,.,TRBV7-9,.,TGTGCCAGCAGCTTAACCGAAGCAGGGCAGGGAGGCGTCCTGACTTTC,CASSLTEAGQGGVLTF
TRBJ2-7,.,TRBV5-5,TRBD2,TGTGCCAGCAGCTTGGGCCCAGCGGGGGGGTTCGAGCAGTACTTC,CASSLGPAGGFEQYF
TRBJ1-1,.,TRBV5-4,.,TGTGCCAGCAGCCCGGGGGCGCCTGGCACTGAAGCTTTCTTT,CASSPGAPGTEAFF
TRBJ1-4,.,TRBV19,.,TGTGCCAGTAGTATTTCCGGGACCCAATATAATGAAAAACTGTTTTTT,CASSISGTQYNEKLFF
TRBJ1-6,.,TRBV5-4,.,TGTGCCAGCAGCTTGGTAACAAAGGAGGTATCACCCCTCCACTTT,CASSLVTKEVSPLHF
TRBJ2-7,.,TRBV6-2/TRBV6-3,TRBD2,TGTGCCAGCAGTTTCCGGACTAGCGGGGGTCGCACCTACGAGCAGTACTTC,CASSFRTSGGRTYEQYF
TRBJ1-6,.,TRBV5-1,.,TGCGCCAGCAGCTTGGCCGCAGGTTCTGGAAATTCACCCCTCCACTTT,CASSLAAGSGNSPLHF
TRBJ1-2,once,TRBV3-1/TRBV3-2,TRBD1,TGTGCCAGCAGCCAGGCCGGGACAGCCCTCAACTATGGCTACACCTTC,CASSQAGTALNYGYTF
TRBJ2-2,.,TRBV11-2,TRBD2,TGTGCCAGCAGCTCGGGACTAGCTCACAACACCGGGGAGCTGTTTTTT,CASSSGLAHNTGELFF
TRBJ1-1,.,TRBV15,.,TGTGCCACCAGCGGACTAGTGAGCACTGAAGCTTTCTTT,CATSGLVSTEAFF
TRBJ1-2,.,TRBV12-3/TRBV12-4,.,TGTGCCAGCAGTTTATGGGGTGCTTATGGCTACACCTTC,CASSLWGAYGYTF
TRBJ1-5,.,TRBV5-6,.,TGTGCCAGCAGCTTGGCAGGGAATATTCAGCCCCAGCATTTT,CASSLAGNIQPQHF
TRBJ1-4,.,TRBV12-2,.,TGTGCAAGTCGCTTAAGTTTGGGAAGGGGGCGGGTTGATGAAAAACTGTTTTTT,CASRLSLGRGRVDEKLFF
TRBJ2-5,few,TRBV7-6,.,TGTGCCAGCAGCTATTCGAAACAAATGCGGAGGGGACGCCAAGAGACCCAGTACTTC,CASSYSKQMRRGRQETQYF
TRBJ2-7,.,TRBV7-9,TRBD1,TGTGCCAGCAGTAACGCCGGGACAGGGTATTACGAGCAGTACTTC,CASSNAGTGYYEQYF
TRBJ2-3,.,TRBV2,.,TGTGCCAGCACGGGTCATAGACTCGTTATTACAGATACGCAGTATTTT,CASTGHRLVITDTQYF
TRBJ1-1,.,TRBV29-1,TRBD1,TGCAGCGGGCGCCGGACAGGGGTGAACACTGAAGCTTTCTTT,CSGRRTGVNTEAFF
TRBJ1-2,.,TRBV4-1,TRBD1,TGCGCCAGCAGCCAGACAGGGAGGTATGGCTACACCTTC,CASSQTGRYGYTF
TRBJ2-1,.,TRBV10-3,.,TGTGCCATCAGTGAGTTCAGCTACAATGAGCAGTTCTTC,CAISEFSYNEQFF
TRBJ1-2,.,TRBV4-3,.,TGCGCCAGCAGCCAAGACTCAACAGACTATGGCTACACCTTC,CASSQDSTDYGYTF
TRBJ1-2,.,TRBV7-8,.,TGTGCCAGCAGCTTAGTGGCTCCAGGTGGCTACACCTTC,CASSLVAPGGYTF
TRBJ2-1,.,TRBV15,.,TGTGCCACCTCGACCGGGGCTGGCTACAATGAGCAGTTCTTC,CATSTGAGYNEQFF
TRBJ2-2,.,TRBV5-4,TRBD2,TGTGCCAGCAGCGAGGGACTAGCTTCCGACGGGGAGCTGTTTTTT,CASSEGLASDGELFF
TRBJ1-5,.,TRBV4-1,.,TGCGCCAGCAGCCAAGACAGGGTAAGACAGCCCCAGCATTTT,CASSQDRVRQPQHF
TRBJ2-1,once,TRBV20-1,.,TGCAGTGCCCCAGGGAATGAGCAGTTCTTC,CSAPGNEQFF
TRBJ2-2,.,TRBV5-6,.,TGTGCCAGCAGCTTGGGAGTTACCGGGGAGCTGTTTTTT,CASSLGVTGELFF